These T cell receptor beta chains were read from a single sample in a study of OX40 agonist ivuxolimab in advanced cancers. Method: immunoSEQ multiplex PCR; TCRdb's copy keeps in-frame clones and lacks some. Of tens of thousands of clones detected, about 87% appear once; the ten largest clones hold approximately 0.5%. Specimen: CD4+ or CD8+ T cells sorted from blood, collected in a trial of the OX40 agonist ivuxolimab. Receptor source: an adult with an advanced solid tumor such as melanoma, head and neck, liver or kidney cancer. CDR3s include the opening cysteine and the closing phenylalanine or tryptophan. A D gene is named only where the DNA matches it firmly. Part of the rows lack a size; the others show once, few, many or a class for expanded clones.

TRBV5-5	.	.	TRBJ1-5	TGTGCCAGCAGCTCCCTACCACAATCAAATCAGCCCCAGCATTTT	CASSSLPQSNQPQHF
TRBV6-5	.	.	TRBJ2-2	TGTGCCAGCAGTCTCGCCCGACTAGTTCCCGGGGAGCTGTTTTTT	CASSLARLVPGELFF
TRBV28	.	TRBD1	TRBJ1-2	TGTGCCAGCAGTACCACGGACAGGGGGCTCTATGGCTACACCTTC	CASSTTDRGLYGYTF
TRBV5-1	once	.	TRBJ2-7	TGCGCCAGCAGATTTCTGGACAAATGGGACGAGCAGTACTTC	CASRFLDKWDEQYF
TRBV9	.	TRBD2	TRBJ2-1	TGTGCCAGCAGCCCGAGGGGACTAGAGGTGTACAATGAGCAGTTCTTC	CASSPRGLEVYNEQFF
TRBV6-1	.	.	TRBJ1-2	TGTGCCAGCAGTGAAGACAACAGGCCGGGCTATGGCTACACCTTC	CASSEDNRPGYGYTF
TRBV5-1	.	.	TRBJ1-2	TGCGCCAGCAGCTTGGCCCCAGGGGCGGACGGCTACACCTTC	CASSLAPGADGYTF
TRBV10-3	.	TRBD2	TRBJ2-7	TGTGCCATCAGTGAGGCGGGAGGGGGCTACGAGCAGTACTTC	CAISEAGGGYEQYF
TRBV27	.	TRBD2	TRBJ2-1	TGTGCCAGCAGTGCGTACCTAGCGGGAGGCAGCTACAATGAGCAGTTCTTC	CASSAYLAGGSYNEQFF
TRBV5-1	.	.	TRBJ1-3	TGCGCCAGCAGCTTGGATCCCTCTGGAAACACCATATATTTT	CASSLDPSGNTIYF
TRBV5-4	once	TRBD1	TRBJ2-4	TGTGCCAGCAGCTCGGACAGGGGAAACATTCAGTACTTC	CASSSDRGNIQYF
TRBV18	.	.	TRBJ1-3	TGTGCCAGCTCACCACCGACGAACAGGGCCGGAAACACCATATATTTT	CASSPPTNRAGNTIYF
TRBV5-1	.	.	TRBJ2-4	TGCGCCAGCAGCTTGACCACAGGATACCTAGCCAAAAACATTCAGTACTTC	CASSLTTGYLAKNIQYF
TRBV7-9	.	.	TRBJ2-2	TGTGCCAGCAGCTATGATGGGGGCCGCACCGGGGAGCTGTTTTTT	CASSYDGGRTGELFF
TRBV7-3	few	TRBD2	TRBJ2-7	TGTGCCAGCAGCTTAAGTTTGGCTAGCGGGTCGGAGCAGTACTTC	CASSLSLASGSEQYF
TRBV5-8	.	TRBD2	TRBJ2-5	TGTGCCAGCAGCTTGGTTAGCGGGTTCCAAGAGACCCAGTACTTC	CASSLVSGFQETQYF
TRBV6-1	.	.	TRBJ1-3	TGTGCCAGCAGTGACAGGGGCTTCTCTGGAAACACCATATATTTT	CASSDRGFSGNTIYF
TRBV4-1	.	.	TRBJ2-7	TGCGCCAGCAGCCAAGATGGGCACCGCTCCTACGAGCAGTACTTC	CASSQDGHRSYEQYF
TRBV4-3	.	.	TRBJ2-2	TGCGCCAGCAGGATTCGGGGGAGAACCGGGGAGCTGTTTTTT	CASRIRGRTGELFF
TRBV5-1	once	TRBD1	TRBJ2-5	TGCGCCAGCAGCCTCTGGACAGGGGGTCAAGAGACCCAGTACTTC	CASSLWTGGQETQYF
TRBV28	.	TRBD1	TRBJ2-1	TGTGCCAGCAGTAAGGACAGGGGAGGGTACAATGAGCAGTTCTTC	CASSKDRGGYNEQFF
TRBV30	.	TRBD1	TRBJ1-2	TGTGCCTGGAGTGTACAGAGGACAGGGGGCGGCTACACCTTC	CAWSVQRTGGGYTF